Listed below are T cell receptor beta chains from one sample, sequenced in a study of long-term antiretroviral therapy in people with HIV. TCRdb keeps only in-frame clones here, not all; method: immunoSEQ multiplex PCR. This table has about 25,000 clones, about 88% appearing once. The sample consisted of unsorted PBMCs, taken 1.9 years after starting antiretroviral therapy. These receptors all come from a young woman with HIV. The CDR3 runs from the conserved cysteine through the conserved F or W. Each record gives: D gene, J gene, clone size, V gene, CDR3 DNA, CDR3 protein. A D gene is named only where the DNA matches it firmly. Rows give clone size only sometimes, using once, few, many, or a class for an expanded clone.

>TRBD1|TRBJ1-4|.|TRBV5-1
TGCGCCAGCAGCCCTGGACAGGGGTGGGAAAAACTGTTTTTT
CASSPGQGWEKLFF
>.|TRBJ2-7|once|TRBV5-1
TGCGCCAGCAGATGGAGGCCGACCTACGAGCAGTACTTC
CASRWRPTYEQYF
>.|TRBJ1-5|.|TRBV19
TGTGCCAGTAGTATCCCAGGGGTCGAGGCATTAGGTCAGCCCCAGCATTTT
CASSIPGVEALGQPQHF
>.|TRBJ2-2|.|TRBV19
TGTGCCAGTAGTATATGGGGCCGCACCGGGGAGCTGTTTTTT
CASSIWGRTGELFF
>.|TRBJ2-5|.|TRBV5-5
TGTGCCAGCAGCTTGTATAGGGACCAAGAGACCCAGTACTTC
CASSLYRDQETQYF
>.|TRBJ2-7|.|TRBV5-5
TGTGCCAGCAGCCTCTCGGGGGCGCAGGGGAGCCCGGCGGACTACGAGCAGTACTTC
CASSLSGAQGSPADYEQYF
>.|TRBJ1-1|once|TRBV6-6
TGTGCCAGCACAAGTAGCGGTAAGGGTAAAGCTTTCTTT
CASTSSGKGKAFF
>.|TRBJ2-3|.|TRBV29-1
TGCAGCGTTGACCCGGGGGGCAGGGATACGCAGTATTTT
CSVDPGGRDTQYF
>.|TRBJ2-1|.|TRBV30
TGTGCCTGGAGTGGATACAATGAGCAGTTCTTC
CAWSGYNEQFF
>TRBD2|TRBJ2-1|.|TRBV10-2
TGCGCCAGCGAGACTAGCGGGGGGCCCGGGGGTGAGCAGTTCTTC
CASETSGGPGGEQFF
>TRBD1|TRBJ2-3|.|TRBV5-4
TGTGCCAGCAGCTTAACAGGGGGCTTAACAGATACGCAGTATTTT
CASSLTGGLTDTQYF
>.|TRBJ1-3|once|TRBV11-2
TGTGCCAGCAGCCAGAGGGCGGCTGGAAACACCATATATTTT
CASSQRAAGNTIYF
>.|TRBJ1-2|.|TRBV14
TGTGCCAGCAGCGCACAGGGATTCGATGGCTACACCTTC
CASSAQGFDGYTF
>.|TRBJ1-1|.|TRBV27
TGTGCCAGCAGTTTGAACCTGAACACTGAAGCTTTCTTT
CASSLNLNTEAFF
>.|TRBJ1-3|.|TRBV25-1
TGTGCCAGCAGTGAGCCAGGGGGAAACACCATATATTTT
CASSEPGGNTIYF
>.|TRBJ1-1|.|TRBV2
TGTGCCAGCAGTTCGCGAGACCGTGAAGCTTTCTTT
CASSSRDREAFF
>TRBD2|TRBJ2-2|.|TRBV19
TGTGCCAGTAGTATACTACCGGGGGGTTTCACCGGGGAGCTGTTTTTT
CASSILPGGFTGELFF
>.|TRBJ1-1|.|TRBV4-1
TGCGCCAGCAGCCAAGCCCAGAGGGGTTGGATTGAAGCTTTCTTT
CASSQAQRGWIEAFF
>.|TRBJ1-1|medium-sized|TRBV6-4
TGTGCCAGCAGTGACCCAGACAGATGTGGCACTGAAGCTTTCTTT
CASSDPDRCGTEAFF
>.|TRBJ2-1|.|TRBV9
TGTGCCAGCAGCCGGGACTTCACCTCCTACAATGAGCAGTTCTTC
CASSRDFTSYNEQFF
>TRBD1|TRBJ2-3|.|TRBV4-1
TGCGCCAGCAGCCCCACCCGGGACAGGGGGACAGATACGCAGTATTTT
CASSPTRDRGTDTQYF
>TRBD1|TRBJ2-3|.|TRBV30
TGTGCCAGCAACGGACAGGGGGCGAACACAGATACGCAGTATTTT
CASNGQGANTDTQYF
>TRBD1|TRBJ2-1|.|TRBV5-1
TGCGCCAGCAGAACCGGGACAGGGGGCTCAGGGCAGTTCTTC
CASRTGTGGSGQFF
>TRBD1|TRBJ1-2|medium-sized|TRBV2
TGTGCCAGCCTACTTGGACAGGGGAATGGCTACACCTTC
CASLLGQGNGYTF
>TRBD1|TRBJ1-2|.|TRBV19
TGTGCCAGTAGTCAAAACCGACAGGGAGATAGGAGTGGCTACACCTTC
CASSQNRQGDRSGYTF
>TRBD2|TRBJ2-5|.|TRBV2
TGTGCCAGCAGTGAAGCGGTAGCGGGGGGCCGTTCATCACAAGAGACCCAGTACTTC
CASSEAVAGGRSSQETQYF
>TRBD1|TRBJ1-3|few|TRBV13
TGTGCCAGCAGCTCCCTCGGGACAGGAAAAAACACCATATATTTT
CASSSLGTGKNTIYF
>TRBD1|TRBJ1-1|.|TRBV11-2
TGTGCCAGCAGCCCAGGCGCCAGGGGGGGGACTGAAGCTTTCTTT
CASSPGARGGTEAFF
>TRBD1|TRBJ1-1|.|TRBV19
TGTGCCAGTAGTATAGGGACAGGGACCACTGAAGCTTTCTTT
CASSIGTGTTEAFF
>TRBD1|TRBJ1-6|.|TRBV5-1
TGCGCCAGCAGCTTCCACGGAAACGGACAGGGTGGGTTAGGAAATTCACCCCTCCACTTT
CASSFHGNGQGGLGNSPLHF
>TRBD2|TRBJ2-3|.|TRBV4-2
TGTGCCAGCAGCCAAGAAGCGCGGGGGGGCCCCCGGGATACGCAGTATTTT
CASSQEARGGPRDTQYF
>.|TRBJ1-4|.|TRBV2
TGTGCCAGACAGGGTCTTGGTGAAAAACTGTTTTTT
CARQGLGEKLFF
>.|TRBJ1-2|.|TRBV19
TGTGCCAGTAGTTTGAACAGCTTTAACTATGGCTACACCTTC
CASSLNSFNYGYTF
>TRBD1|TRBJ1-2|few|TRBV19
TGTGCCAGTAGTATGACAGGGGGCAGAGATGGCTACACCTTC
CASSMTGGRDGYTF
>TRBD1|TRBJ1-2|.|TRBV4-1
TGCGCCAGCAGCCAAGTCCCCAGCGGACAGGGGTCCGGGGCTAACTATGGCTACACCTTC
CASSQVPSGQGSGANYGYTF